This T cell receptor beta chain derives from a study of shared clonotypes between healthy human individuals. Using immunoSEQ multiplex PCR, the repertoire was profiled, and TCRdb retains in-frame clones only, with some absent. The sample holds 1,500,000 or so clones, approximately 98.5% seen once. V lost 0 bases, J lost 7 bases, and 10 bases lay in between. From germline, CDR1 is MNHEY and CDR2 SMNVEV (reference sequence). CDR3 length: 14 amino acids. The receptor was derived from a young man in good health. The sequencing sample was made of naive CD4+ T cells sorted from blood. The subset here: CD45RA+ positively selected. V and J are TRBV27 and TRBJ1-5, with D uncertain. The CDR3 DNA follows: TGTGCCAGCAGTTTATCAGCCAAGGACCAGCCCCAGCATTTT. Its translation: CASSLSAKDQPQHF.